This TCR beta chain is drawn from a study of blood T cell repertoires in COVID-19 (dated by TCRdb to between 2020 and 2021). As for the study more broadly: Samples covering the acute and convalescent phases of COVID-19 were provided by collaborators in the United States, Italy and Spain. HLA class I and class II types, where available, came from metadata supplied by the sample provider rather than from assay-based typing. Samples were obtained from the ongoing ImmuneRACE study (first 160 participants) and from over 1,000 subjects provided by 6 global collaborators. The dataset comprised deeply sampled blood TCRbeta repertoires from subjects exposed to, actively infected with, or recovered from COVID-19. A freely available public database, intended as a resource for researchers studying the immune response to SARS-CoV-2, is where the repertoires were released. A de-identified subject ID, COVID-19 status, age in years and sex were almost always included in the sample metadata. The material from the prospective study consisted of cDNA or gDNA derived from T cells, B-cell-depleted T cells, or PBMCs. What the work shows at the level of the full study, not this receptor alone: How much clinical and demographic metadata was included differed by source and by participant, and the metadata was provided uncurated.

At the junction V is shortened by 7 bases and J by 10 bases, with 20 bases in between. The CDR3 goes from the cysteine to the phenylalanine over 15 residues. Left in the record is the CDR3 DNA by itself, 45 bases read in frame from the first base. CDR1 and CDR2 (SGHTA, FQGNSA) derive from the germline V gene. TCRbeta CDR3 regions were amplified from genomic DNA by means of the immunoSEQ Assay, a bias-controlled multiplex PCR. The authors' analysis ran thus. The number of nucleated cells in each sample was estimated by amplification of reference gene primers within the assay. Sequence reads were collapsed and filtered to measure the absolute abundance of every unique TCRbeta CDR3 rearrangement. For each sample, productive Simpson clonality was calculated by taking the square root of Simpson's diversity index across productive rearrangements. Drawn from immuneACCESS, this table holds only the in-frame rearrangements with V and J called that TCRdb kept. Clones are partly lost; checked studies trace under half to an unresolved V gene and leave the rest unexplained. Clone size and the V and J calls come from that table; the DNA yielded D and trimming. The sample table records roughly 170,000 clones; around 79% of these occur just once. The ten top clones hold approximately 27% of the sample.

On this clone itself: It lacks a known antigen. Nothing much larger sits one base from this clone, and base qualities are not available.

Each collaborating institution followed its own protocols to collect whole blood in K2EDTA tubes. For TCRbeta analysis, collaborator samples were shipped as frozen whole blood, as isolated PBMCs, or as DNA extracted from either sample type. Sequencing was carried out using peripheral blood. This receptor chain uses TRBV7-2 and TRBJ1-6; the D gene is perhaps TRBD1, from 5 matching bases. The receptor comes from a woman in her sixties or seventies with acute or convalescent COVID-19. The nucleotides read TGTGCCAGCACCGACGATCCGGGGGGATGGTCACCCCTCCACTTT. Translated, it reads CASTDDPGGWSPLHF.